By proportion, the clone carrying this T cell receptor (beta chain) is medium-sized. What it recognizes is unknown. The sample is drawn from a study of early T cells in non-severe SARS-CoV-2 infection. The overall study: Chains stayed unpaired after sequencing of bulk RNA from unsorted whole blood.

Findings of the study overall: The study's VDJdb matching favored anti-spike CD8 responses and missed private and CD4 specificities.

Tagging with unique molecular identifiers was applied to individual cDNA molecules. TCRdb ran MiXCR on the 5' RACE reads and lists one entry per CDR3 protein. The sample contains some 29,000 distinct CDR3 sequences, around 5% of which appear only once. Unmatched junction bases numbered 5, after V lost 5 bases and J lost 1 base. The CDR3 has 15 amino acids. The genes are TRBV12-3 or TRBV12-4 and TRBJ2-3; 8 nucleotides match TRBD1. This TCR derives from an adult who was a healthcare worker with PCR-confirmed SARS-CoV-2 infection or an uninfected control (not recorded which). Sequences were obtained from whole blood. The CDR3 reads CASSIQTGGTDTQYF. The CDR3 region has the DNA TGTGCCAGCAGTATCCAGACAGGGGGCACAGATACGCAGTATTTT.